This T cell receptor beta chain was identified in a study of siplizumab effects on memory and regulatory T cells. General study findings and limits: Neither a naive nor a memory phenotype was assignable to roughly 75-96% of proliferating CD4+ or CD8+ clones. Mapping to unstimulated subsets was achieved for only a minor fraction of alloreactive clones. Among sequences traceable to unstimulated CD4+ memory cells, alloreactive ones were significantly reduced by siplizumab.

V was clipped by 2 bases and J by 3 bases, with 19 bases between them. The CDR3 runs to 17 residues. Germline V gene lookup returns CDR1 SGDLS and CDR2 YYNGEE. Per sample, about 10^5 TCR templates underwent assay. The protocol was immunoSEQ multiplex PCR, while the TCRdb copy is restricted to in-frame clones and leaves out a portion. This table has 100,000 or so clones, about 91% appearing once. A word on this clone: Its antigen remains unidentified.

The receptor was derived from a human donor in good health. The specimen sequenced was Tregs sorted from blood. This chain joins TRBV9 and TRBJ2-3; D possibly corresponds to TRBD2 (6 bases). The CDR3 nucleotides read TGTGCCAGCAGCGTGAAGGACTACCAAATGGGGACAGATACGCAGTATTTT. Protein sequence: CASSVKDYQMGTDTQYF.